A single sample is the source of the 23 T cell receptor beta chains below, sequenced in a study of T cell repertoires in cytomegalovirus infection. From the reads, TCRdb called clonotypes with MiXCR, one entry per CDR3 protein. This repertoire shows about 310,000 distinct CDR3 sequences, roughly 25% found once; its top ten account for 13%. Their cognate antigens are unknown. This specimen consisted of cultured PBMCs, obtained from culture after CMV antigen stimulation. These TCRs come from a human donor in good health (CMV status not recorded). Some clones in this sample may be carry-over from other donors' samples.

The sample holds many counts of this clonotype. The CDR3 DNA reads as TGTGCCAGCTCACCTCCGACCAGGGGTAACACCGGGGAGCTGTTTTTT. Amino acids: CASSPPTRGNTGELFF. V and J are TRBV18 and TRBJ2-2; maybe TRBD1 (6 bases). The CDR3 contains 16 residues. V was cut by 3 bases and J by 2 bases, with 13 bases left in between. The V gene's germline CDR1 is KGHSH and CDR2 LQKENI.

This clonotype was seen a handful of times. CDR3 in DNA: TGTGCCAGCAGCGACGGAGGCACAGATACGCAGTATTTT. Protein product: CASSDGGTDTQYF. The chain is built from TRBV9 and TRBJ2-3; D remains unclear. Germline assignment: CDR1 SGDLS and CDR2 YYNGEE. The CDR3 is made up of 13 amino acids. The V end was cut by 3 bases, the J end by 1 base, with 6 bases between.

The CDR3 reads CASSSLAGAGGNEQYF. Written as DNA, the CDR3 is TGTGCCAGCAGCTCCCTAGCGGGAGCTGGTGGGAACGAGCAGTACTTC. The chain joins TRBV11-2 to TRBJ2-7, with 10 bases identical to TRBD2. Germline loops: CDR1 SGHAT, CDR2 FQNNGV. The V gene end was trimmed by 4 bases and the J gene end by 5 bases; junction bases not matched to a gene: 11. The CDR3 extends over 16 amino acids. The full variable domain, with the rest looked up from reference TRBV11-2 and TRBJ2-7, is EAGVAQSPRYKIIEKRQSVAFWCNPISGHATLYWYQQILGQGPKLLIQFQNNGVVDDSQLPKDRFSAERLKGVDSTLKIQPAKLEDSAVYLCASSSLAGAGGNEQYFGPGTRLTVT.

This clonotype was seen more than once but under ten times. J is TRBJ2-3 and V is TRBV27, with D possibly matching TRBD1 (5 bases). V was clipped by 5 bases and J by 0 bases, with 15 bases between them. CDR1 MNHEY and CDR2 SMNVEV come from the germline V gene (reference sequence). The CDR3 runs 16 residues. CDR3 protein: CASSGDREPSTDTQYF. The CDR3 nucleotides read TGTGCCAGCAGTGGTGACAGAGAACCTAGCACAGATACGCAGTATTTT.

The rearrangement links TRBV20-1 to TRBJ2-7, with 8 bases that match TRBD1. V was clipped by 5 bases and J by 4 bases; unmatched bases: 19. CDR1 is DFQATT, CDR2 SNEGSKA, per germline (reference sequence). This CDR3 is 17 amino acids long. In DNA form, the CDR3 reads TGCAGTGCTCCATTAGACAGGGGCCCTAACAACTTATACGAGCAGTACTTC. Amino acids: CSAPLDRGPNNLYEQYF.

This clonotype was picked up a small number of times. The chain couples TRBV7-2 to TRBJ2-2; no clear D. V shed 5 bases and J shed 2 bases, with 6 bases lying between them. CDR3 length equals 13 residues. Germline V CDR1 and CDR2: SGHTA, FQGNSA. CDR3 bases: TGTGCCAGCAGCGCTATAAACACCGGGGAGCTGTTTTTT. It yields the protein CASSAINTGELFF.

The rearrangement links TRBV19 to TRBJ2-3, with TRBD1 identical over 7 bases. With V trimmed by 1 base and J by 6 bases, 7 bases remained unmatched. The CDR3 loop spans 15 amino acids. Germline assignment: CDR1 LNHDA and CDR2 SQIVND (reference sequence). The CDR3 reads CASSIGQGSYDTQYF. CDR3 nucleotide sequence: TGTGCCAGTAGTATAGGACAGGGATCTTACGATACGCAGTATTTT. Filled out from reference TRBV19 and TRBJ2-3, the complete variable domain reads DGGITQSPKYLFRKEGQNVTLSCEQNLNHDAMYWYRQDPGQGLRLIYYSQIVNDFQKGDIAEGYSVSREKKESFPLTVTSAQKNPTAFYLCASSIGQGSYDTQYFGPGTRLTVL.

This clonotype was seen at least ten times. V is TRBV18 and J is TRBJ2-5; D remains ambiguous. Trimming left V 3 bases short and J 5 bases short, with 7 bases between. This CDR3 region has 12 residues. Germline V gives CDR1 KGHSH, CDR2 LQKENI. The chain's CDR3 is CASSPTSETQYF. The CDR3 bases are TGTGCCAGCTCACCTACCAGCGAGACCCAGTACTTC.

This clonotype was seen many times. The J gene is TRBJ1-3, the V gene TRBV7-2; D unclear. Germline CDR1 is SGHTA and CDR2 is FQGNSA. Trimming shortened V by 2 bases and J by 4 bases, and 3 bases separated the two germline ends. The CDR3 sequence is 12 residues long. The CDR3: CASSLLGNTIYF. CDR3 DNA sequence: TGTGCCAGCAGCTTATTAGGAAACACCATATATTTT. The variable domain in full, completed from reference TRBV7-2 and TRBJ1-3, reads GAGVSQSPSNKVTEKGKDVELRCDPISGHTALYWYRQSLGQGLEFLIYFQGNSAPDKSGLPSDRFSAERTGGSVSTLTIQRTQQEDSAVYLCASSLLGNTIYFGEGSWLTVV.

The genes are TRBV29-1 and TRBJ2-3, with D possibly called TRBD1 or TRBD2 (6 bases each). V lost 0 bases and J lost 6, with 13 bases in between. The germline V gene has CDR1 SQVTM and CDR2 ANQGSEA. The CDR3 is 14 residues long. The CDR3 here is CSVEDKYGGDTQYF. The CDR3 region has the DNA TGCAGCGTTGAAGATAAGTACGGGGGCGATACGCAGTATTTT.

The V and J genes are TRBV7-9 and TRBJ2-5; tentatively, D is TRBD1 (5 bases). There are 15 residues in the CDR3. CDR1 is SEHNR and CDR2 is FQNEAQ in the germline V gene (reference sequence). With 0 bases removed from V and 5 bases from J, the gap between germline ends came to 13 bases. CDR3 in amino acids: CASSLAHGARETQYF. The CDR3 DNA follows: TGTGCCAGCAGCTTAGCGCATGGGGCCAGGGAGACCCAGTACTTC.

A few counts support this clonotype. The chain employs TRBV7-2 and TRBJ1-3; weak D call: TRBD1 (6 bases). The CDR3 contains 15 residues. Per germline, CDR1 SGHTA and CDR2 FQGNSA. V lost 2 bases and J 0 bases, leaving 8 bases between the germline ends. Here the CDR3 DNA reads TGTGCCAGCAGCTTACAGGGACACTCTGGAAACACCATATATTTT. As protein: CASSLQGHSGNTIYF.

The chain couples TRBV19 to TRBJ2-6; D is possibly TRBD1 (5 bases). The germline V and J ends were trimmed by 6 bases and 2 bases, with 8 bases remaining between them. The CDR3 contains 14 residues. Per the germline V gene, CDR1 is LNHDA and CDR2 is SQIVND (reference sequence). Here the CDR3 reads CASSPRAGANVLTF. The CDR3 nucleotides are TGTGCCAGTAGCCCCAGGGCTGGGGCCAACGTCCTGACTTTC.

This clonotype has just one count. The chain employs TRBV7-2 and TRBJ2-1, with D unresolved. Trimming removed 2 bases from V and 9 bases from J, with 11 bases in between. This CDR3 spans 13 amino acids. Germline V CDR1 and CDR2: SGHTA, FQGNSA. The CDR3 DNA follows: TGTGCCAGCAGCTTACGGTGGCGGAGTGAGCAGTTCTTC. Translated, it gives CASSLRWRSEQFF.

J is TRBJ2-7 and V is TRBV5-4; D may be TRBD2 (5 bases). V lost 4 bases to trimming and J lost 3 bases, with 17 bases between them. Per the germline V gene, CDR1 is SGHNT and CDR2 is YYREEE (reference sequence). This CDR3 comprises 15 residues. The CDR3 spells CASSPEVAKNYEQYF. DNA for the CDR3: TGTGCCAGCAGCCCGGAAGTAGCGAAAAACTACGAGCAGTACTTC.

V is TRBV7-9 and J is TRBJ2-1; 10 bases map to TRBD1. This CDR3 has 15 residues. Germline trimming cut 4 bases from V and 10 bases from J; bases unmatched to any gene: 10. Germline CDR1 and CDR2: SEHNR and FQNEAQ (reference sequence). The CDR3 is CASSSPRDRGGEQFF. The CDR3 DNA follows: TGTGCCAGCAGCTCCCCCCGGGACAGGGGCGGCGAGCAGTTCTTC.

This clonotype was seen at least ten times. V gene TRBV7-9 combines with J gene TRBJ2-5, with D unresolved. The CDR3 is 14 amino acids. V shed 1 base and J shed 2 bases, with 8 bases lying between them. The germline gives CDR1 SEHNR, CDR2 FQNEAQ (reference sequence). The CDR3 reads CASSLVPDQETQYF. The CDR3 region has the DNA TGTGCCAGCAGCTTAGTCCCGGATCAAGAGACCCAGTACTTC. The whole variable domain, filled in from reference TRBV7-9 and TRBJ2-5, reads DTGVSQNPRHKITKRGQNVTFRCDPISEHNRLYWYRQTLGQGPEFLTYFQNEAQLEKSRLLSDRFSAERPKGSFSTLEIQRTEQGDSAMYLCASSLVPDQETQYFGPGTRLLVL.

The chain carries TRBV11-2 and TRBJ1-4, with D possibly being TRBD1 (6 bases). V was shortened by 5 bases and J by 0 bases, with 16 bases between the two germline ends. This CDR3 is built from 17 residues. Germline assignment: CDR1 SGHAT and CDR2 FQNNGV. The chain's CDR3 is CASSPLGRGTTNEKLFF. In DNA, the CDR3 is TGTGCCAGCAGCCCCCTAGGGAGGGGGACAACTAATGAAAAACTGTTTTTT.

This chain links TRBV19 with TRBJ1-4; D unclear. Germline V CDR1 and CDR2: LNHDA, SQIVND (reference sequence). The CDR3 is 15 amino acids. Trimming stripped 10 bases from V and 0 bases from J, with 15 bases between. The CDR3 is CATGQWTATNEKLFF. Here the CDR3 DNA reads TGTGCCACCGGGCAGTGGACGGCAACTAATGAAAAACTGTTTTTT. Supplemented by reference TRBV19 and TRBJ1-4, the full variable domain reads DGGITQSPKYLFRKEGQNVTLSCEQNLNHDAMYWYRQDPGQGLRLIYYSQIVNDFQKGDIAEGYSVSREKKESFPLTVTSAQKNPTAFYLCATGQWTATNEKLFFGSGTQLSVL.

The chain links TRBV10-3 to TRBJ2-3, with 12 bases identical to TRBD2. The CDR3 is 13 residues long. The germline gives CDR1 ENHRY, CDR2 SYGVKD. V shed 6 bases and J 5 bases; nucleotides not matched to a gene: 0. This CDR3 is CAIRGLAGDTQYF. CDR3 bases: TGTGCCATCAGGGGACTAGCGGGAGATACGCAGTATTTT.

This clonotype appeared once. The chain employs TRBV5-5 and TRBJ2-7; the D gene is possibly TRBD1 (6 bases). From germline, CDR1 is SGHKS and CDR2 YYEKEE (reference sequence). This CDR3 contains 16 residues. The germline V and J ends were trimmed by 0 bases and 2 bases, with 15 bases remaining between them. This CDR3 is CASSLEGVTPTYEQYF. The CDR3 DNA follows: TGTGCCAGCAGCTTGGAGGGGGTGACACCTACCTACGAGCAGTACTTC.

The CDR3: CASSSDSTSDEQFF. In DNA, the CDR3 is TGCGCCAGCAGCTCGGACTCCACGTCGGATGAGCAGTTCTTC. V is TRBV5-1 and J is TRBJ2-1, with a tentative D call TRBD2 (5 bases). Germline V CDR1 and CDR2: SGHRS, YFSETQ. Trimming left V 3 bases short and J 8 bases short, with 15 bases between. CDR3 size: 14 residues.

This chain connects TRBV11-2 to TRBJ2-5; D gene unclear. Trimming stripped 2 bases from V and 5 bases from J, with 6 bases between. Germline CDR1 and CDR2: SGHAT and FQNNGV. CDR3 length: 12 residues. The CDR3 is CASSLSDETQYF. As DNA, the CDR3 is TGTGCCAGCAGCTTATCCGACGAGACCCAGTACTTC.